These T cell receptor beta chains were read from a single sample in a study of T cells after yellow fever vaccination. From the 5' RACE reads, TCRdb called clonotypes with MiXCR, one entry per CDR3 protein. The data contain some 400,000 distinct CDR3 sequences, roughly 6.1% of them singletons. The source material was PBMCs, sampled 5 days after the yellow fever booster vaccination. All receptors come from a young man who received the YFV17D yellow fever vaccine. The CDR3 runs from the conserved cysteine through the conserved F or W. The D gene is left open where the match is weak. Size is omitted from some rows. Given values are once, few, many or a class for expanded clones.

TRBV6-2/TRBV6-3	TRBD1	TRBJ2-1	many	TGTGCCAGCAGTTACGGGCCGGACAGGGGCGTCCTGCGGAATTACTACAATGAGCAGTTCTTC	CASSYGPDRGVLRNYYNEQFF
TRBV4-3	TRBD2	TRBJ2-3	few	TGCGCCAGCAGCTTCTTTAGCGGGTGGGCAGATACGCAGTATTTT	CASSFFSGWADTQYF
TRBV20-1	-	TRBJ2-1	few	TGCAGTGCTAGAGAGAACCTTTACAATGAGCAGTTCTTC	CSARENLYNEQFF
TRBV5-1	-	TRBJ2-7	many	TGCGCCAGCAGCATTGCCTCGGGACGCCCCTACGAGCAGTACTTC	CASSIASGRPYEQYF
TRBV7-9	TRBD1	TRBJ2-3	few	TGTGCCAGCAGCTCGACCGGGACAGAGAACACAGATACGCAGTATTTT	CASSSTGTENTDTQYF
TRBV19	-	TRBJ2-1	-	TGTGCCAGTAGTTTTCTTCAAGAGCAGTTCTTC	CASSFLQEQFF
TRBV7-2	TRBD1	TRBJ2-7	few	TGTGCCAGCAGCTTAGACCACAGGGGGTACGAGCAGTACTTC	CASSLDHRGYEQYF
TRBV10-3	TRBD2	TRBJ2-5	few	TGTGCCATCAAGTCTAGCGGGAGAGGAGAGACCCAGTACTTC	CAIKSSGRGETQYF
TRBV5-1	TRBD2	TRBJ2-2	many	TGCGCCAGCGTTCGGACTAGCGGGAACACCGGGGAGCTGTTTTTT	CASVRTSGNTGELFF
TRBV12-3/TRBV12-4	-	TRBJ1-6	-	TGTGCCAGCAGTTTAGACAGAGGTGCCAATTCACCCCTCCACTTT	CASSLDRGANSPLHF
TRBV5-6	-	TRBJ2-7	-	TGTGCCAGCGGCCCCGGGCTACTCTGCGAGCAGTACTTC	CASGPGLLCEQYF
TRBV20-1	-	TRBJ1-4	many	TGCAGTGCGGCCCCCCGGACAGTTAATGAAAAACTGTTTTTT	CSAAPRTVNEKLFF
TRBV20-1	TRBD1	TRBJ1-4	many	TGCAGTGCGCCGGACAGGCTGAATGAAAAACTGTTTTTT	CSAPDRLNEKLFF
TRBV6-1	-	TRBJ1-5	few	TGTGCCAGCAGTGAAACGTACGGAGCATATCAGCCCCAGCATTTT	CASSETYGAYQPQHF
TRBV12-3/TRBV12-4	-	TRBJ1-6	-	TGTGCCAGCAGTTTTCGCGGGGATAATTCACCCCTCCACTTT	CASSFRGDNSPLHF
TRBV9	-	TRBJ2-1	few	TGTGCCAGCAGCTCGGGACTCGTGGGTGAGCAGTTCTTC	CASSSGLVGEQFF
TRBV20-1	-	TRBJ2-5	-	TGCAGGTCTACATCCGGGGCCATGATGTGGGAGACCCAGTACTTC	CRSTSGAMMWETQYF
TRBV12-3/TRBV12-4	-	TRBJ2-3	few	TGTGCCAGCAGTTTAAACGGGAGAGGGTCGGATACGCAGTATTTT	CASSLNGRGSDTQYF
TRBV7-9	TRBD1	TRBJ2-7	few	TGTGCCAGCCAACCCCAAGAGAGGGGGCCTACCTACGAGCAGTACTTC	CASQPQERGPTYEQYF
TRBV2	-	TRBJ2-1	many	TGTGCCAGCTCGACAGGTTTCAATGAGCAGTTCTTC	CASSTGFNEQFF
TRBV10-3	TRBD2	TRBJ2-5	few	TGTGCCATCAGTGACCCTAGCGGGGTTGGAGAGACCCAGTACTTC	CAISDPSGVGETQYF
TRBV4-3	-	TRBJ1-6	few	TGCGCCAGCAGCCAAGTGAATTCACCCCTCCACTTT	CASSQVNSPLHF
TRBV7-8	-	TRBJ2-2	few	TGTGCCAGCAGCCTGACCCGGGCCGGGGAGCTGTTTTTT	CASSLTRAGELFF
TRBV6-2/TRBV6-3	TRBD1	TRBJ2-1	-	TGTGCCAGCAGGGACCCCGCCGGGACAGGCTACAATGAGCAGTTCTTC	CASRDPAGTGYNEQFF
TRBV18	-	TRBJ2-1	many	TGTGCCAGCTCAAGTCCAAACAATGAGCAGTTCTTC	CASSSPNNEQFF
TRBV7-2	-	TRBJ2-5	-	TGTGCCAGCAGCCCGGGACCGAAAGGGGAGACCCAGTACTTC	CASSPGPKGETQYF
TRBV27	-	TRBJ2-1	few	TGTGCCAGCAGTTTTTGGGGAGTATACGAGCAGTTCTTC	CASSFWGVYEQFF
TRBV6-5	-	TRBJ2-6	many	TGTGCCAGCAGTTCCACCCAGGGCCGCTCTGGGGCCAACGTCCTGACTTTC	CASSSTQGRSGANVLTF
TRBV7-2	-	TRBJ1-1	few	TGTGCCAGCAGCTTAGTTTCCAGGGTATGGGGACGGACTGAAGCTTTCTTT	CASSLVSRVWGRTEAFF
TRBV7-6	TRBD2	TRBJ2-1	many	TGTGCCAGCAGCTCGTGGACGGGGGGGAATGAGCAGTTCTTC	CASSSWTGGNEQFF
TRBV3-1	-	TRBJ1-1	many	TGTGCCAGCAGCCCGAGATGGGACTACAATGAGGCTTTCTTT	CASSPRWDYNEAFF
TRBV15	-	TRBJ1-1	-	TGTGCCACCAGCAGAGACCTCCTTATTTTCACCAGGGTGCGGATTGAAGCTTTCTTT	CATSRDLLIFTRVRIEAFF
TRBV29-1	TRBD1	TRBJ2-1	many	TGCAGCGTTGATAGGGCAGGGGGCCTTACCGACCGACCCAATGAGCAGTTCTTC	CSVDRAGGLTDRPNEQFF
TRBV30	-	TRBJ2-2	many	TGTGCCTGGAGTGTAAACACCGGGGAGCTGTTTTTT	CAWSVNTGELFF
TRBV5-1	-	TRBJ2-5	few	TGCGCCAGCAGCTTGAACAGAATAACAGAGACCCAGTACTTC	CASSLNRITETQYF
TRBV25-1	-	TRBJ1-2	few	TGTGCCAGCAGTGACAGTGGAGGGCCCCATGGCTACACCTTC	CASSDSGGPHGYTF
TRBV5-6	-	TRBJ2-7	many	TGTGCCAGCAGCTTGACTAGGTCCTACGAGCAGTACTTC	CASSLTRSYEQYF
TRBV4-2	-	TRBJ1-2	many	TGTGCCAGCAGCCAACCTTCAGGGGATGCCTATGGCTACACCTTC	CASSQPSGDAYGYTF
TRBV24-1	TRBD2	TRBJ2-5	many	TGTGCCACCAGTGATTGGACTAGCGGAGAGTACTTC	CATSDWTSGEYF